This T cell receptor (beta chain) stems from a study of blood T cells in healthy people across ages. For the study at large: Template switching retrieved approximately one barcoded beta molecule for each two T cells.

The CDR3 extends over 12 amino acids. V gave up 1 base and J gave up 6 bases, with 6 bases separating them. Then a second PCR, running roughly 6 to 11 cycles, was carried out with a sample-barcoded 5' primer and a J-beta primer mix. MiXCR, run by TCRdb on the 5' RACE reads, gives a single entry per CDR3 protein. The sample includes around 650,000 distinct CDR3 sequences, around 43% of them seen just once. Sequenced sample: blood. The genes are TRBV12-3 or TRBV12-4 and TRBJ1-1; D not certain. This receptor was taken from a man at least 80 years old in good health. This CDR3 is CASSLGVPEAFF. The CDR3 DNA reads as TGTGCCAGCAGTTTAGGGGTCCCTGAAGCTTTCTTT.